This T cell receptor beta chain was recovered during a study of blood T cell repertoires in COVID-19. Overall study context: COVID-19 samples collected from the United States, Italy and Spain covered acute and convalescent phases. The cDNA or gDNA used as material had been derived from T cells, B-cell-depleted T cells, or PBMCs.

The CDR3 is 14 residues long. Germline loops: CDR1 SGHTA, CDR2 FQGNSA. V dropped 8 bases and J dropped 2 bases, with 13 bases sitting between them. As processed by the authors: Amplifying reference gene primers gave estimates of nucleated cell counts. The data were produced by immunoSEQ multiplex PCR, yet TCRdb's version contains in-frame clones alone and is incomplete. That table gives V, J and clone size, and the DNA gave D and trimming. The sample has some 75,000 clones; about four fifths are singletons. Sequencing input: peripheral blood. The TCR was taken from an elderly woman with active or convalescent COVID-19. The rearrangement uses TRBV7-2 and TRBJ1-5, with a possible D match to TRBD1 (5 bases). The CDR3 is CASDPWGGNQPQHF. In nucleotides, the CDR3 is TGTGCCAGCGACCCTTGGGGGGGCAATCAGCCCCAGCATTTT. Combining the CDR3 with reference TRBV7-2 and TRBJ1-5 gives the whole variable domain GAGVSQSPSNKVTEKGKDVELRCDPISGHTALYWYRQSLGQGLEFLIYFQGNSAPDKSGLPSDRFSAERTGGSVSTLTIQRTQQEDSAVYLCASDPWGGNQPQHFGDGTRLSIL.